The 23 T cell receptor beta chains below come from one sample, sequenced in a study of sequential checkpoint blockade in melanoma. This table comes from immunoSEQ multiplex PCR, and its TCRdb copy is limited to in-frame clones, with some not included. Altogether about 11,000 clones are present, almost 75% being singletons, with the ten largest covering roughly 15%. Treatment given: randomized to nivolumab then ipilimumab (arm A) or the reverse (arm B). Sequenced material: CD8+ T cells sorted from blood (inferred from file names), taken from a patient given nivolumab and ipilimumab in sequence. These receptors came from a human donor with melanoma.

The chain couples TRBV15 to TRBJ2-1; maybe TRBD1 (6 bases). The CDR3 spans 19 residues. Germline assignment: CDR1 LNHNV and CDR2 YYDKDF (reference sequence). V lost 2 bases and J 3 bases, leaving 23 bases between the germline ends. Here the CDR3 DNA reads TGTGCCACCAGCAGAACCTCCCCATACAGGGACGCTTACTACAATGAGCAGTTCTTC. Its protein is CATSRTSPYRDAYYNEQFF.

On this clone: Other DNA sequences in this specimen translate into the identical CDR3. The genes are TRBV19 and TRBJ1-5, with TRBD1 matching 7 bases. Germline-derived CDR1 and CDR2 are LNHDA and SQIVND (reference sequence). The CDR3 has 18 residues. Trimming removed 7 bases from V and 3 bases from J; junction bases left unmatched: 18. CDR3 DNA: TGTGCCAGTACCCCGGACAGGCAGAGCATTTTACCCAATCAGCCCCAGCATTTT. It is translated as CASTPDRQSILPNQPQHF.

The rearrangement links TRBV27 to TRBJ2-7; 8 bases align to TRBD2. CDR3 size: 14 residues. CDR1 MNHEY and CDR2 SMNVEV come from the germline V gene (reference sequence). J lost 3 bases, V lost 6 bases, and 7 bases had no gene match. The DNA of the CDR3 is TGTGCCAGCAGCTTCTTTACTAGCGGCTACGAGCAGTACTTC. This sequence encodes CASSFFTSGYEQYF.

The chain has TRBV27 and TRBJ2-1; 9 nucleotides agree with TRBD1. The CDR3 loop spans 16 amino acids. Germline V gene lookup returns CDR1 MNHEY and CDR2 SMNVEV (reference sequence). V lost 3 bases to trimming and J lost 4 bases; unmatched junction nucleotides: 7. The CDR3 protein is CASSLLTGTGYNEQFF. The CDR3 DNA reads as TGTGCCAGCAGTTTGTTAACCGGGACAGGGTACAATGAGCAGTTCTTC.

CDR3 sequence: CASSRPGTSVNEQFF. CDR3 nucleotides: TGTGCCAGCAGCCGCCCCGGGACTAGTGTTAATGAGCAGTTCTTC. The rearrangement links TRBV7-9 to TRBJ2-1; 8 nucleotides line up with TRBD2. After removal of 5 bases from V and 7 bases from J, the junction contained 10 bases not matched to a gene. In germline, CDR1 is SEHNR, CDR2 FQNEAQ (reference sequence). The CDR3 extends over 15 amino acids.

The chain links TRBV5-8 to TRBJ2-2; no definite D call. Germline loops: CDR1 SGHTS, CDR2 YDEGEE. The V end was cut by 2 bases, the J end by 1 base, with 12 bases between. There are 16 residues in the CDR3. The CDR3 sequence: CASSLSGFQNTGELFF. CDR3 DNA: TGTGCCAGCAGCTTAAGTGGCTTTCAGAACACCGGGGAGCTGTTTTTT.

Here the CDR3 reads CASSPRIPFDRVGTEAFF. DNA of the CDR3: TGCGCCAGCAGCCCGCGAATACCCTTTGACAGGGTAGGCACTGAAGCTTTCTTT. The rearrangement uses TRBV4-1 and TRBJ1-1, with 7 bases identical to TRBD1. The CDR3 runs to 18 residues. Germline V gene data show CDR1 as MGHRA and CDR2 as YSYEKL. V was clipped by 4 bases and J by 4 bases; unmatched bases: 18.

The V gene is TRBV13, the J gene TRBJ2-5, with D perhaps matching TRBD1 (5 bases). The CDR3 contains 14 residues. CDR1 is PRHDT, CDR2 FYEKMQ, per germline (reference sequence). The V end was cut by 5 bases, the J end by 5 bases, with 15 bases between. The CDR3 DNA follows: TGTGCCAGCAGCATACCCAGGGAAGAGGAGACCCAGTACTTC. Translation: CASSIPREEETQYF.

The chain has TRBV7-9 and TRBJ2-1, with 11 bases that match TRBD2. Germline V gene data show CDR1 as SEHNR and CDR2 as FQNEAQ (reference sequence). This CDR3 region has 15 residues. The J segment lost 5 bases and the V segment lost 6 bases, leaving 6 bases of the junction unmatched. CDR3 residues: CASSPSGRSHNEQFF. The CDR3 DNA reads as TGTGCCAGCAGTCCTAGCGGGAGGTCTCACAATGAGCAGTTCTTC.

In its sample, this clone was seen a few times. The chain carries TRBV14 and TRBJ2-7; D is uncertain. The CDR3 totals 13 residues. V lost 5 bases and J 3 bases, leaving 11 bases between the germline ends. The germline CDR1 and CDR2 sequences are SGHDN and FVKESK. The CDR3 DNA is TGTGCCAGCAGCTATGGCAAACACTACGAGCAGTACTTC. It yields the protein CASSYGKHYEQYF.

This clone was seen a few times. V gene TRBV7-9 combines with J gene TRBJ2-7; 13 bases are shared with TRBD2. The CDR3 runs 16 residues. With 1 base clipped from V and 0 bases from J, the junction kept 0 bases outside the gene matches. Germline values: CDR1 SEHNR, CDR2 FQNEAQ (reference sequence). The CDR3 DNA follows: TGTGCCAGCAGCTTAGGGACTAGCGGGGGCTCCTACGAGCAGTACTTC. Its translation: CASSLGTSGGSYEQYF.

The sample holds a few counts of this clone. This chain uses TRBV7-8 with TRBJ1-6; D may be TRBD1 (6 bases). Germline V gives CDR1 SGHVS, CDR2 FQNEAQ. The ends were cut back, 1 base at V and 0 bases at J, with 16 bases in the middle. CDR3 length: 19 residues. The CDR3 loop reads CASSLGLTGSGSYNSPLHF. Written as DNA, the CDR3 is TGTGCCAGCAGCTTAGGCCTTACAGGGTCGGGCTCCTATAATTCACCCCTCCACTTT. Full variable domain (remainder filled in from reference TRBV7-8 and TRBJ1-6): GAGVSQSPRYKVAKRGQDVALRCDPISGHVSLFWYQQALGQGPEFLTYFQNEAQLDKSGLPSDRFFAERPEGSVSTLKIQRTQQEDSAVYLCASSLGLTGSGSYNSPLHFGNGTRLTVT.

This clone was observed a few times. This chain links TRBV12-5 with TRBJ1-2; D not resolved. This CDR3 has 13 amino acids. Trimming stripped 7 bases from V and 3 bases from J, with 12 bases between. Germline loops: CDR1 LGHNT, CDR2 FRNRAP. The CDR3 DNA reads TGTGCTAGTGACCCAGACGGGGACTATGGCTACACCTTC. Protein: CASDPDGDYGYTF. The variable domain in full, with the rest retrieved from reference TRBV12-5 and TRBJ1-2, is DARVTQTPRHKVTEMGQEVTMRCQPILGHNTVFWYRQTMMQGLELLAYFRNRAPLDDSGMPKDRFSAEMPDATLATLKIQPSEPRDSAVYFCASDPDGDYGYTFGSGTRLTVV.

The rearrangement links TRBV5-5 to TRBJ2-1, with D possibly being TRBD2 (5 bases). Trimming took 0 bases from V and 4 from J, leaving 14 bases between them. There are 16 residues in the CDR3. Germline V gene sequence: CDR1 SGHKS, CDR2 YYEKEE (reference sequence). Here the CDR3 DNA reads TGTGCCAGCAGCTTGGACGGGGTCCGTTCGTACAATGAGCAGTTCTTC. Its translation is CASSLDGVRSYNEQFF.

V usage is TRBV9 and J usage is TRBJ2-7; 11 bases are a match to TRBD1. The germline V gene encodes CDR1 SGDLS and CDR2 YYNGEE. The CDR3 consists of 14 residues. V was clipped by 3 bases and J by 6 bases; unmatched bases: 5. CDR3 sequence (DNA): TGTGCCAGCAGCGACCCGGACAGGGGGCGCGAGCAGTACTTC. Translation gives CASSDPDRGREQYF.

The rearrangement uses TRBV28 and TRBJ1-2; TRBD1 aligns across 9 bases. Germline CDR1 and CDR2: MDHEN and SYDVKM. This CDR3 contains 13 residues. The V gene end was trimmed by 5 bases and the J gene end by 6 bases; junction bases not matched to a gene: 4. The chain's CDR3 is CASSGTGINGYTF. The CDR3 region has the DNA TGTGCCAGCAGTGGGACAGGGATAAATGGCTACACCTTC.

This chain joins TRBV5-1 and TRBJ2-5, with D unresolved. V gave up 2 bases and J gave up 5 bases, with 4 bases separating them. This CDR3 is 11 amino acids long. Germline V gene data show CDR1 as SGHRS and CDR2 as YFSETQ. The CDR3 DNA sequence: TGCGCCAGCAGCTTCCGTGAGACCCAGTACTTC. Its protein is CASSFRETQYF. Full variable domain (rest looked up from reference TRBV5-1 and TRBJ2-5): KAGVTQTPRYLIKTRGQQVTLSCSPISGHRSVSWYQQTPGQGLQFLFEYFSETQRNKGNFPGRFSGRQFSNSRSEMNVSTLELGDSALYLCASSFRETQYFGPGTRLLVL.

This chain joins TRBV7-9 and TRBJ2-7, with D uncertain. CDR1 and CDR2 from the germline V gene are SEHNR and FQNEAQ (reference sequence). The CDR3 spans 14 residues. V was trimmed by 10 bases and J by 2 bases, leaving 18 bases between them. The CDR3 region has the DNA TGTGCCATCATGGAGCTACCCGCAGCCTACGAGCAGTACTTC. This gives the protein CAIMELPAAYEQYF.

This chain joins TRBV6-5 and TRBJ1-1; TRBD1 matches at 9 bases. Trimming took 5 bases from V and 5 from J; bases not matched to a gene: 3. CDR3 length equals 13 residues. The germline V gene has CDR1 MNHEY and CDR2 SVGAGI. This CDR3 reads CASSQDRGTEAFF. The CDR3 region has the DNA TGTGCCAGCAGTCAGGACAGGGGTACTGAAGCTTTCTTT.

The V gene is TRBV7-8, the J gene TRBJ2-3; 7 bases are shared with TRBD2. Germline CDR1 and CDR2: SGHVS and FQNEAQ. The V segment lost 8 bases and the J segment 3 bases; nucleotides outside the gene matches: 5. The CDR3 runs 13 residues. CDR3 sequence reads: CASRTRVTDTQYF. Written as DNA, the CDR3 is TGTGCCAGCCGGACTAGAGTAACAGATACGCAGTATTTT.

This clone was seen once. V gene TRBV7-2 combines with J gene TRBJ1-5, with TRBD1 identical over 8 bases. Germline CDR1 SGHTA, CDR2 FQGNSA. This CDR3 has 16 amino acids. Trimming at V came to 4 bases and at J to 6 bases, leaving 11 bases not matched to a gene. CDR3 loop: CASSSHQGARGQPQHF. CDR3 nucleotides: TGTGCCAGCAGCTCACACCAGGGGGCGCGCGGTCAGCCCCAGCATTTT.

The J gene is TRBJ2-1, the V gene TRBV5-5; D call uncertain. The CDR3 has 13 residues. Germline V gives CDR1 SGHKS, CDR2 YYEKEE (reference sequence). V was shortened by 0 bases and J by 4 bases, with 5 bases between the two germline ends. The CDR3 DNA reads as TGTGCCAGCAGCTTGGACAAATACAATGAGCAGTTCTTC. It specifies CASSLDKYNEQFF.

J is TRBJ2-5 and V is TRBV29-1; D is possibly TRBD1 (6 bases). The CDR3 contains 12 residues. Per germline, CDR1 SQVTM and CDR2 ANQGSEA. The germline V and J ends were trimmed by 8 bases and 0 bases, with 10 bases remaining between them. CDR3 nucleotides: TGCAGCTTCGACAGGTACCAAGAGACCCAGTACTTC. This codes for CSFDRYQETQYF.